The T cell receptor beta chain under discussion was sequenced for a study of identical twins. Among all donors, each was a healthy Caucasian. As concerns this clonotype: Its specificity is unknown.

Unique molecular identifiers were present on cDNA, and template switching added a universal primer site. TCRdb reanalysed the 5' RACE reads using MiXCR and keeps one entry per CDR3 protein. Among under 250,000 distinct CDR3 sequences listed, 9.4% were seen once. Study-wide results and limits: Rather than following the same donors, the conclusions depended on cross-sectional statistical analysis. Less excess twin sharing appeared in beta out-of-frame sequences.

The clonotype originates from a woman under 30 in good health. The sample consisted of memory (CD45RO+) T cells sorted from blood.

CDR3 loop: CSGVGRFGTDTQYF. In nucleotides, the CDR3 is TGCAGTGGTGTAGGGCGGTTTGGCACAGATACGCAGTATTTT. This chain links TRBV20-1 with TRBJ2-3, with D hard to call. The CDR3 length is 14 residues. V lost 7 bases, J lost 1 base, and 15 bases lay in between. Germline V gene sequence: CDR1 DFQATT, CDR2 SNEGSKA (reference sequence).